Reported below is one TCR beta chain. What it binds is not known. Donors comprised healthy HIV-negative adults lacking recent acute infections or vaccinations. This sample was included in a study of shared clonotypes between healthy human individuals. Study-wide context: A donor's plate count was three for CD4 naive and three for CD4 memory; CD8 naive had two and CD8 memory one.

V was cut by 5 bases and J by 1 base, with 17 bases left in between. Germline V gene sequence: CDR1 MNHEY, CDR2 SMNVEV (reference sequence). This CDR3 comprises 16 residues. Broader study findings: Among non-shared clonotypes, generation probabilities were lower than among those shared by all four donors.

Authors' methods: ImmunoSEQ only sent back junction sequences with no quality scores, so filtering was done differently. Clones were sequenced by immunoSEQ multiplex PCR, and TCRdb holds only the in-frame ones, with some missing. V, J and clone size derive from that table, while D and trimming were established from the DNA sequence. The sample yields a few million clones, around 94% seen once. Sequenced input: naive CD4+ T cells sorted from blood. Subset reported: CD45RA+ positively selected. The origin of this receptor is a man younger than 35 in good health. The rearrangement uses TRBV27 and TRBJ1-1; no clear D. Here the CDR3 DNA reads TGTGCCAGCAGTCCCTACCTTCAGACGACGAACACTGAAGCTTTCTTT. Translated, it gives CASSPYLQTTNTEAFF.